These T cell receptor beta chains were read from a single sample in a study of T cells in Graves' hyperthyroidism and ophthalmopathy. A single record per CDR3 protein comes from TCRdb applying MiXCR to the multiplex PCR reads. Here the sample spans hundreds of thousands of distinct CDR3 sequences, nearly 20% being singletons. The sample taken for sequencing was blood. The receptors were gathered from a man aged 35 to 55 with Graves' ophthalmopathy. Each CDR3 is given with its conserved first and last residue. D genes are given only for firm matches. Size tells how often a clone was seen (once, few, many) or the class of an expanded clone, and some rows leave it out.

j_call clone_size v_call d_call cdr3_nt cdr3_aa
TRBJ1-2 - TRBV9 TRBD1 TGTGCCAGCAGCGTCGGAGGGGGCGGCTATGGCTACACCTTC CASSVGGGGYGYTF
TRBJ2-5 many TRBV30 - TGTGCCTGGAGTATACGAATGGGGGGATCCCAAGAGACCCAGTACTTC CAWSIRMGGSQETQYF
TRBJ2-5 many TRBV6-2/TRBV6-3 TRBD2 TGTGCCAGCAGCCCGGGACTAGCGGGTCCCGGCCCCCGAGAGACCCAGTACTTC CASSPGLAGPGPRETQYF
TRBJ2-5 few TRBV20-1 TRBD2 TGCAGTGCCATGGGACTAGCGGACCAAGAGACCCAGTACTTC CSAMGLADQETQYF
TRBJ2-1 - TRBV20-1 TRBD1 TGCAGTGCTAGCCCCACAATGACAGGGGTCGGAGCGGGCAATGAGCAGTTCTTC CSASPTMTGVGAGNEQFF
TRBJ2-7 - TRBV7-2 TRBD2 TGTGCCAGCAGCATTATGCCGGGAGGGTCCTACGAGCAGTACTTC CASSIMPGGSYEQYF
TRBJ2-7 - TRBV7-9 - TGTGCCAGCAGCTTCTCGGGGCTAGCGTGGGGTGAGCAGTACTTC CASSFSGLAWGEQYF
TRBJ2-2 - TRBV18 - TGTGCCAGCTCACCTCAGGCGGGGAACGCCGGGGAGCTGTTTTTT CASSPQAGNAGELFF
TRBJ1-2 many TRBV28 - TGTGCCAGCAGCACCGGCCAGACCTATGGCTACACCTTC CASSTGQTYGYTF
TRBJ2-1 few TRBV5-6 TRBD2 TGTGCCAGCAGCTTGCGGGGGGAACTAGTTTATAATGAGCAGTTCTTC CASSLRGELVYNEQFF
TRBJ1-1 many TRBV6-1 - TGTGCCAGCAGTGAAGAAGGGGTATTTAGTACTGAAGCTTTCTTT CASSEEGVFSTEAFF
TRBJ2-1 - TRBV7-9 - TGTGCCAGCAGCCCCGGGGGCCCCCGCTCCTACAATGAGCAGTTCTTC CASSPGGPRSYNEQFF
TRBJ2-5 few TRBV6-1 TRBD1 TGTGCCAGCAGTTCCGACAGGGTGGGTGAGACCCAGTACTTC CASSSDRVGETQYF
TRBJ1-1 few TRBV6-2/TRBV6-3 - TGTGCCAGCAGTCTAGGGAATGAAGCTTTCTTT CASSLGNEAFF
TRBJ2-2 - TRBV2 TRBD1 TGTGCCACCAAAACCGGGACAGCGAACACCGGGGAGCTGTTTTTT CATKTGTANTGELFF
TRBJ2-3 - TRBV7-2 TRBD1 TGTGCCAGCAGCTTAGGAAGGGGGCACACAGATACGCAGTATTTT CASSLGRGHTDTQYF
TRBJ2-7 once TRBV19 - TGTGCCACCCCGTTGGTCTGGACCGTGGCAGGGTACGAGCAGTACTTC CATPLVWTVAGYEQYF
TRBJ1-1 many TRBV12-3/TRBV12-4 TRBD1 TGTGCCAGCAGTTTCATGACAGGGAAATTCTCTTTCTTT CASSFMTGKFSFF
TRBJ2-7 - TRBV27 TRBD2 TGTGCCAGCAACGGACTAGGGGCCTACGAGCAGTACTTC CASNGLGAYEQYF
TRBJ2-1 - TRBV20-1 TRBD2 TGCAGTGCTAGAGGGACTAGCGGGGATAACAGTGAGCAGTTCTTC CSARGTSGDNSEQFF
TRBJ1-6 few TRBV9 - TGTGCCAGCAGCTCCCCCCGGGAAGAGTCACCCCTCCACTTT CASSSPREESPLHF
TRBJ2-7 - TRBV7-2 - TGTGCCAGCAGCCCAACCCCCGGACGGAATTACGAGCAGTACTTC CASSPTPGRNYEQYF
TRBJ2-3 few TRBV4-1 - TGCGCCAGCAGCCTGGGACCAGAGACGACGCAGTATTTT CASSLGPETTQYF
TRBJ1-4 few TRBV5-1 - TGCGCCAGCAGCCCCCGGACAGTCGGATTCGCGACTAATGAAAAACTGTTTTTT CASSPRTVGFATNEKLFF
TRBJ1-1 many TRBV5-5 - TGTGCCAGCAGCTTAGGGCTGGGAGGGTGGATAGCTGAAGCTTTCTTT CASSLGLGGWIAEAFF
TRBJ2-7 many TRBV11-1 TRBD1 TGTGCCAGCAGCTCCTTCCCACAGGGGGACCCATCCTACGAGCAGTACTTC CASSSFPQGDPSYEQYF
TRBJ2-3 many TRBV20-1 TRBD2 TGCAGTGCTAGACTGGGACTAGCCACAGATACGCAGTATTTT CSARLGLATDTQYF
TRBJ2-5 - TRBV11-2 - TGTGCCAGCAGCTCGAACCCCCGGCCTTCCAGGGGCGAGACCCAGTACTTC CASSSNPRPSRGETQYF
TRBJ1-6 - TRBV3-1 - TGTGCCTCGAAGGGGAATTATAATTCACCCCTCCACTTT CASKGNYNSPLHF
TRBJ2-3 - TRBV18 - TGTGCCAGCAAAACCGGGTGGGGAGCCCTTAGCACAGATACGCAGTATTTT CASKTGWGALSTDTQYF
TRBJ1-5 many TRBV12-3/TRBV12-4 TRBD1 TGTGCCAGCAGTAGGACAGGGGGCAATCAGCCCCAGCATTTT CASSRTGGNQPQHF
TRBJ2-5 few TRBV15 - TGTGCCACCAGCAGAGCAAAAGAGACCCAGTACTTC CATSRAKETQYF
TRBJ2-1 - TRBV29-1 TRBD2 TGCAGCGTTGTCTTCGGGCGGGGGGGCCCCGGGAATGAGCAGTTCTTC CSVVFGRGGPGNEQFF
TRBJ1-5 many TRBV12-3/TRBV12-4 TRBD1 TGTGCCAGCAGCCCATGGGGGTCCCGGGACAGGGAACAGCCCCAGCATTTT CASSPWGSRDREQPQHF
TRBJ2-7 few TRBV20-1 TRBD1 TGCAGTGCTAGAGATAACATTGGGCCCCGGACAGGGGGGTACGAGCAGTACTTC CSARDNIGPRTGGYEQYF
TRBJ1-2 many TRBV20-1 TRBD1 TGCAGTGCTAGAGGGACAGGGAGGGGCTACACCTTC CSARGTGRGYTF
TRBJ2-1 many TRBV5-1 TRBD2 TGCGCCAGCAGCTTCGGGACTAGCTTTGTGAATGAGCAGTTCTTC CASSFGTSFVNEQFF
TRBJ1-1 few TRBV18 TRBD1 TGTGCCAGCTCACCACTGGGCAGGGGGTTTTCACACACTGAAGCTTTCTTT CASSPLGRGFSHTEAFF
TRBJ2-3 many TRBV5-8 - TGTGCCAGCAGCTTGGGGGGCGTGATTGCAGATACGCAGTATTTT CASSLGGVIADTQYF
TRBJ1-3 few TRBV7-2 TRBD1 TGTGCCAGCAGCCCGGACACCCCAGGGGGCTCTGGAAACACCATATATTTT CASSPDTPGGSGNTIYF
TRBJ1-1 - TRBV5-1 - TGCGCCAGCAGCCCTGGGGCAGGGAGAGCGGTTTCCATACGGAGCACTGAAGCTTTCTTT CASSPGAGRAVSIRSTEAFF
TRBJ2-3 many TRBV11-1 - TGTGCCAGCAGCCCCCCGGGCCGGGACTTGCAGTATTTT CASSPPGRDLQYF
TRBJ2-7 many TRBV28 TRBD2 TGTGCCAGCGGCCCGGGGGGGCTACTAGCGGGGAGCTCCTACGAGCAGTACTTC CASGPGGLLAGSSYEQYF
TRBJ1-6 many TRBV20-1 - TGCAGTGCTACAGGGGCGAGCTCCTATAATTCACCCCTCCACTTT CSATGASSYNSPLHF
TRBJ2-7 few TRBV28 - TGTGCCAGCAGTTCCCCTCTGGGGACCTACGAGCAGTACTTC CASSSPLGTYEQYF